This T cell receptor beta chain was identified in a study of shared clonotypes between healthy human individuals. The V and J ends lost 0 bases and 5 bases respectively, with 8 bases between them. Germline CDR1 and CDR2: LNHNV and YYDKDF (reference sequence). The CDR3 has 13 residues. The study drew all its donors from Caucasian adults living in Nashville, Tennessee. Authors' analysis steps: Filtering differed, since immunoSEQ gave only junction sequences and no quality scores. Assay: immunoSEQ multiplex PCR; the TCRdb copy retains only in-frame clones and omits some. That table supplies the V and J calls and clone size; D and trimming were determined from the DNA. The sample lists about 2.4 million clones; roughly nine tenths were seen once.

The V call is TRBV15, the J call TRBJ2-7, with no clear D. The TCR sequence derives from a man younger than 35 in good health. Sequencing was done on a sample of naive CD4+ T cells sorted from blood. Subset described: CD45RA+ positively selected. In DNA form, the CDR3 reads TGTGCCACCAGCAGAGATCGGGTAGACGAGCAGTACTTC. The encoded protein is CATSRDRVDEQYF.